The T cell receptor (beta chain) under discussion was sequenced for a study of blood T cell repertoires in COVID-19. Study in general: PBMCs, B-cell-depleted T cells, or T cells were the source of the cDNA or gDNA that made up the material.

Germline V lookup: CDR1 WSHSY, CDR2 SAAADI. V lost 8 bases to trimming and J lost 1 base; unmatched junction nucleotides: 4. The CDR3 runs 15 residues. Original methodology: Estimation of nucleated cell counts was performed using reference gene primer amplification. The data were produced by immunoSEQ multiplex PCR, yet TCRdb's version contains in-frame clones alone and is incomplete. D and trimming were read from the DNA, whereas the V and J calls and clone size are those reported in that table. This table holds about 160,000 clones, approximately 81% found once. This sequence joins TRBV10-2 and TRBJ2-2; 10 bases map to TRBD2. The receptor was isolated from a human donor with acute or convalescent COVID-19. The donor label of this sample is uncertain. The sequencing input was peripheral blood. CDR3 residues: CASQGLAQNTGELFF. For the CDR3, the DNA is TGCGCCAGCCAGGGACTAGCGCAGAACACCGGGGAGCTGTTTTTT.